Presented here are 2 T cell receptor beta chains from one specimen sequenced in a study of CD8 T cells in Susac syndrome. The authors reverse transcribed roughly 0.5 to 1 ug RNA with random hexamers. One entry per CDR3 protein results from TCRdb running MiXCR on the immunoSEQ multiplex PCR reads. This table has some 99,000 distinct CDR3 sequences, about 96% appearing once. Sequences were obtained from CD4+ T cells from PBMCs. These receptors all come from a human donor in good health.

This chain connects TRBV20-1 to TRBJ2-5; possibly TRBD2 for D (6 bases). The CDR3 totals 12 residues. V was cut by 3 bases and J by 4 bases, with 9 bases left in between. Germline loops: CDR1 DFQATT, CDR2 SNEGSKA (reference sequence). CDR3 in amino acids: CSASWGGETQYF. The CDR3 DNA reads as TGCAGTGCTAGCTGGGGAGGAGAGACCCAGTACTTC.

The chain is built from TRBV9 and TRBJ2-7, with D maybe TRBD2 (5 bases). The CDR3 totals 12 residues. Germline V gene data show CDR1 as SGDLS and CDR2 as YYNGEE. V lost 7 bases to trimming and J lost 5 bases, with 13 bases between them. As DNA, the CDR3 is TGTGCCAGCGGACGGGGTCTCGACGAGCAGTACTTC. Encoded protein: CASGRGLDEQYF.